The clone carrying this T cell receptor (beta chain) was picked up a small number of times. Its antigen is unidentified. The authors prepared the TCRbeta library with unique molecular identifiers. TCRdb used MiXCR to reprocess the PCR reads, holding one entry per CDR3 protein. The sample carries 480,000 or so distinct CDR3 sequences, over 9.5% recorded once. This entry is derived from a study of T-cell reconstitution after alpha-beta-depleted transplantation in children. Study findings and constraints: Newly produced T cells mostly accounted for T-cell counts and diversity one year post-transplant.

From germline, CDR1 is LNHDA and CDR2 SQIVND (reference sequence). The CDR3 is 14 residues long. Trimming left V 4 bases short and J 1 base short, with 11 bases between. Specimen: PBMCs, collected before TCRalphabeta/CD19-depleted stem cell transplant. This TCR came from a child aged 2 to 15 with inherited bone marrow failure, due to receive a stem cell transplant. The rearrangement uses TRBV19 and TRBJ2-7; TRBD1 might be the D (6 bases). The CDR3 DNA is TGTGCCAGTAGTACCCCAGGGGTTTCCTACGAGCAGTACTTC. This codes for CASSTPGVSYEQYF.